These 25 T cell receptor beta chains share one sample of origin, sequenced in a study of blood T cell repertoires in COVID-19. Clones were sequenced by immunoSEQ multiplex PCR, and TCRdb holds only the in-frame ones, with some missing. The sample carries 400,000 to 450,000 clones, about 92% recorded once. The sample consisted of PBMCs or T cells enriched from blood (not recorded which). The receptors derive from a man aged 18-30 years who had recovered from COVID-19.

The chain joins TRBV6-5 to TRBJ1-2; no definite D call. Trimming shortened V by 8 bases and J by 4 bases, and 8 bases separated the two germline ends. This CDR3 contains 11 residues. CDR1 is MNHEY, CDR2 SVGAGI, per germline. The CDR3 coding sequence is TGTGCCAGCCATGAGGGCTATGGCTACACCTTC. This sequence encodes CASHEGYGYTF.

V usage is TRBV7-6 and J usage is TRBJ2-7; TRBD2 matches at 9 bases. Germline CDR1 and CDR2: SGHVS and FNYEAQ. The CDR3 covers 18 residues. V lost 3 bases and J lost 0; bases outside the gene matches: 12. DNA for the CDR3: TGTGCCAGCAGCTTCAATACTCCCAGCGGGAGGAGCTCCTACGAGCAGTACTTC. Its translation: CASSFNTPSGRSSYEQYF.

J is TRBJ1-1 and V is TRBV29-1, with D perhaps matching TRBD1 (5 bases). Germline V CDR1 and CDR2: SQVTM, ANQGSEA. CDR3 length equals 13 residues. V was clipped by 6 bases and J by 4 bases, with 15 bases between them. The CDR3 DNA sequence: TGCAGCGTCGAAACACTGGGACTCACTGAAGCTTTCTTT. Translated: CSVETLGLTEAFF.

The V call is TRBV6-5, the J call TRBJ1-2, with 9 bases identical to TRBD1. The CDR3 is 13 residues long. The V and J ends lost 6 bases and 3 bases, in that order; junction bases with no gene match: 2. Looked up from germline, CDR1 is MNHEY and CDR2 is SVGAGI. CDR3 DNA sequence: TGTGCCAGCAGGACAGGGGGATACTATGGCTACACCTTC. Encoded protein: CASRTGGYYGYTF.

The chain uses TRBV30 and TRBJ1-5; D is undetermined. CDR3 length equals 12 residues. V was shortened by 0 bases and J by 6 bases, with 6 bases between the two germline ends. Germline loops: CDR1 GTSNPN, CDR2 SVGIG (reference sequence). DNA of the CDR3: TGTGCCTGGAGTGTCGGGTTTCAGCCCCAGCATTTT. Protein: CAWSVGFQPQHF.

The genes are TRBV4-1 and TRBJ1-5; D call uncertain. Trimming shortened V by 1 base and J by 4 bases, and 20 bases separated the two germline ends. The CDR3 sequence is 18 residues long. Germline V gene lookup returns CDR1 MGHRA and CDR2 YSYEKL. Here the CDR3 DNA reads TGCGCCAGCAGCCAAGGCCCTCCACGGGGTCAAACAAATCAGCCCCAGCATTTT. Its translation is CASSQGPPRGQTNQPQHF.

The chain employs TRBV19 and TRBJ1-3, with D maybe TRBD1 (6 bases). CDR1 is LNHDA, CDR2 SQIVND, per germline (reference sequence). This CDR3 is built from 17 residues. Trimming pared 5 bases from V and 0 bases from J, leaving 17 bases between. The CDR3 nucleotides read TGTGCCAGTAGTCCCGGACAGAGGGTCATCTCTGGAAACACCATATATTTT. It codes for CASSPGQRVISGNTIYF.

The table lists this clone with a few counts. CDR3 amino acids: CASSLFSGRASYNEQFF. CDR3 bases: TGTGCCAGCAGTTTATTTAGCGGGAGGGCCAGCTACAATGAGCAGTTCTTC. The J gene is TRBJ2-1, the V gene TRBV27, with TRBD2 matching over 11 bases. V was clipped by 1 base and J by 3 bases; unmatched bases: 5. Germline assignment: CDR1 MNHEY and CDR2 SMNVEV (reference sequence). This CDR3 region has 17 residues.

As concerns this clone: The same CDR3 arises from other DNA sequences in this sample as well. The genes are TRBV6-5 and TRBJ1-3, with D perhaps TRBD1 (5 bases). Germline V CDR1 and CDR2: MNHEY, SVGAGI. The ends were cut back, 8 bases at V and 0 bases at J, with 11 bases in the middle. The CDR3 covers 14 residues. In DNA form, the CDR3 reads TGTGCCAGCTCCCGCCAGGGCTCTGGAAACACCATATATTTT. Its protein product is CASSRQGSGNTIYF.

The chain joins TRBV9 to TRBJ2-7, with D possibly TRBD1 on 6 matching bases. The V end was cut by 4 bases, the J end by 2 bases, with 16 bases between. CDR3 length: 15 amino acids. Germline V gives CDR1 SGDLS, CDR2 YYNGEE. The CDR3 DNA sequence: TGTGCCAGCAGCCCATTGCATGGGGGCCCCTACGAGCAGTACTTC. Protein sequence: CASSPLHGGPYEQYF.

The rearrangement uses TRBV24-1 and TRBJ1-1; no definite D call. V lost 3 bases and J lost 1, with 8 bases in between. CDR1 and CDR2 from the germline V gene are KGHDR and SFDVKD. The CDR3 is made up of 14 amino acids. CDR3 region: CATSDARKNTEAFF. Here the CDR3 DNA reads TGTGCCACCAGTGATGCCAGGAAGAACACTGAAGCTTTCTTT.

Written as DNA, the CDR3 is TGTGCCAGCAGCCTAGTGACCGGGACAGGTAGTGAAAAACTGTTTTTT. It translates to CASSLVTGTGSEKLFF. This chain connects TRBV11-3 to TRBJ1-4, with 8 bases that match TRBD1. With 5 bases clipped from V and 7 bases from J, the junction kept 12 bases outside the gene matches. The germline CDR1 and CDR2 sequences are SGHNT and YENEEA. The CDR3 is 16 residues long.

The chain is built from TRBV5-4 and TRBJ1-5; perhaps TRBD1 as D (6 bases). CDR1 is SGHNT, CDR2 YYREEE, per germline (reference sequence). This CDR3 is built from 14 residues. V was clipped by 3 bases and J by 6 bases, with 13 bases between them. The CDR3 protein is CASSSIRGVQPQHF. In DNA form, the CDR3 reads TGTGCCAGCAGCTCGATCAGGGGAGTTCAGCCCCAGCATTTT.

The V gene is TRBV11-3, the J gene TRBJ1-1; D may be TRBD1 (6 bases). Germline CDR1 reads SGHNT; CDR2 reads YENEEA. Trimming removed 2 bases from V and 10 bases from J, with 17 bases in between. The CDR3 covers 14 residues. CDR3 nucleotide sequence: TGTGCCAGCAGCTTAAAGACGACAGGCAGGGGAGCTTTCTTT. It yields the protein CASSLKTTGRGAFF. The full variable domain, its missing parts supplied by reference TRBV11-3 and TRBJ1-1, is EAGVVQSPRYKIIEKKQPVAFWCNPISGHNTLYWYLQNLGQGPELLIRYENEEAVDDSQLPKDRFSAERLKGVDSTLKIQPAELGDSAVYLCASSLKTTGRGAFFGQGTRLTVV.

This clone was seen more than once but under ten times. The CDR3 region has the DNA TGTGCCAGCAGCCAAGATCTGGCTGTCTACGAGCAGTACTTC. This translates into CASSQDLAVYEQYF. The V gene is TRBV14, the J gene TRBJ2-7; D not certain. Germline CDR1 SGHDN, CDR2 FVKESK. With 0 bases removed from V and 3 bases from J, the gap between germline ends came to 9 bases. The CDR3 has 14 amino acids. Full variable domain (missing parts from reference TRBV14 and TRBJ2-7): EAGVTQFPSHSVIEKGQTVTLRCDPISGHDNLYWYRRVMGKEIKFLLHFVKESKQDESGMPNNRFLAERTGGTYSTLKVQPAELEDSGVYFCASSQDLAVYEQYFGPGTRLTVT.

V gene TRBV29-1 combines with J gene TRBJ1-1; D possibly corresponds to TRBD1 (6 bases). V gave up 1 base and J gave up 3 bases, with 12 bases separating them. CDR3 size: 14 residues. Looked up from germline, CDR1 is SQVTM and CDR2 is ANQGSEA. The CDR3 DNA sequence: TGCAGCGTTGAAGCCAGGGGTAGGGACACTGAAGCTTTCTTT. Translated, it gives CSVEARGRDTEAFF.

In regard to this clone: At the DNA level, this CDR3 is encoded by other sequences in the same sample as well. The J gene is TRBJ2-2, the V gene TRBV3-1 (or the pseudogene TRBV3-2), with a weak D call TRBD2 (6 bases). Trimming removed 1 base at V and 0 bases at J, with 9 bases between. This CDR3 has 16 amino acids. Germline CDR1 and CDR2: LGHDT and YNNKEL (reference sequence). The CDR3 protein is CASSQGGGANTGELFF. The CDR3 nucleotides are TGTGCCAGCAGCCAAGGCGGAGGGGCGAACACCGGGGAGCTGTTTTTT.

The V call is TRBV18, the J call TRBJ1-2, with no clear D. The CDR3 has 18 amino acids. Trimming took 2 bases from V and 0 from J, leaving 19 bases between them. Germline V lookup: CDR1 KGHSH, CDR2 LQKENI. The CDR3 region is CASSPTWAVVPSNYGYTF. CDR3 DNA: TGTGCCAGCTCACCAACTTGGGCCGTCGTGCCTTCTAACTATGGCTACACCTTC.

This chain joins TRBV6-5 and TRBJ1-4, with 7 bases lining up with TRBD1. The ends lost 5 bases at V and 8 bases at J; junction bases unmatched: 5. From germline, CDR1 is MNHEY and CDR2 SVGAGI. The CDR3 is 13 residues long. As DNA, the CDR3 is TGTGCCAGCAGTAGGGGGCCGGACGAAAAACTGTTTTTT. This gives the protein CASSRGPDEKLFF.

The chain uses TRBV3-1 (or the pseudogene TRBV3-2) and TRBJ2-2; 10 nucleotides agree with TRBD2. J gave up 5 bases and V 7 bases, and 10 bases lay outside the gene matches. This CDR3 spans 16 amino acids. Germline V gene lookup returns CDR1 LGHDT and CDR2 YNNKEL (reference sequence). The CDR3 sequence: CASTSTSGKATGELFF. CDR3 bases: TGTGCCAGCACCTCTACTAGCGGGAAGGCAACCGGGGAGCTGTTTTTT.

V gene TRBV11-2 combines with J gene TRBJ2-2; 7 nucleotides match TRBD2. The CDR3 is 16 residues long. Germline lookup yields CDR1 SGHAT and CDR2 FQNNGV. The V gene end was trimmed by 5 bases and the J gene end by 2 bases; junction bases not matched to a gene: 8. In nucleotides, the CDR3 is TGTGCCAGCAGCCCCCGGGGGGACTCAAACACCGGGGAGCTGTTTTTT. The encoded protein is CASSPRGDSNTGELFF.

The rearrangement links TRBV10-3 to TRBJ1-1, with unresolved D. The CDR3 runs 13 residues. Germline loops: CDR1 ENHRY, CDR2 SYGVKD. V shed 0 bases and J shed 6 bases, with 8 bases lying between them. CDR3: CAISESGGPEAFF. The CDR3 DNA is TGTGCCATCAGTGAGTCGGGAGGGCCTGAAGCTTTCTTT.

V and J are TRBV2 and TRBJ1-5, with a weak D call TRBD1 (5 bases). Germline V gene sequence: CDR1 SNHLY, CDR2 FYNNEI. CDR3 length equals 16 residues. Trimming took off 7 bases at V and 2 bases at J, with 18 bases between the two ends. This CDR3 reads CASTLRRGMGNQPQHF. As DNA, the CDR3 is TGTGCCAGCACCCTACGAAGGGGAATGGGCAATCAGCCCCAGCATTTT.

This clone appeared a few times. V and J are TRBV4-2 and TRBJ2-1; 7 bases align to TRBD2. In germline, CDR1 is LGHNA, CDR2 YNFKEQ. This CDR3 is built from 15 residues. V was clipped by 1 base and J by 9 bases; unmatched bases: 9. In DNA, the CDR3 is TGTGCCAGCAGCCAAGCCACCGATTCTAGCGGTGAGCAGTTCTTC. This encodes CASSQATDSSGEQFF.

The gene calls are TRBV28 and TRBJ1-1, with D maybe TRBD1 (5 bases). Per the germline V gene, CDR1 is MDHEN and CDR2 is SYDVKM. CDR3 length equals 13 residues. V lost 7 bases and J 8 bases, leaving 17 bases between the germline ends. The CDR3 DNA sequence: TGTGCCAGCACTCCCCGCGGGGCACTAGAAGCTTTCTTT. This translates into CASTPRGALEAFF.